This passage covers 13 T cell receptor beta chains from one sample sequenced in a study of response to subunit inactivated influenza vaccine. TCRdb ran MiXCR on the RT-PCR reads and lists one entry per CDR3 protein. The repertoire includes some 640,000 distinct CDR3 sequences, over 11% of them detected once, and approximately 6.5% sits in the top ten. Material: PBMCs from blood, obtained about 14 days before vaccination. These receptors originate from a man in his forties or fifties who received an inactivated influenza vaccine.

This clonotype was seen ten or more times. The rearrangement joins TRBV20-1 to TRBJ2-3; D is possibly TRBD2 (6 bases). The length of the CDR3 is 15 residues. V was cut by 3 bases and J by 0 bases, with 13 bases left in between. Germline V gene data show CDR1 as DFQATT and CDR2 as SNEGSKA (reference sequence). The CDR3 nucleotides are TGCAGTGCTAGTGGTAGCGGAGCTAGCACAGATACGCAGTATTTT. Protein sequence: CSASGSGASTDTQYF.

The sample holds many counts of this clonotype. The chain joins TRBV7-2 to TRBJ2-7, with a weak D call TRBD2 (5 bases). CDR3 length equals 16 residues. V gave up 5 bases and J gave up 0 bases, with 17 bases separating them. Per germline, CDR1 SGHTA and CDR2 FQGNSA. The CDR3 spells CASSHYGVKSSYEQYF. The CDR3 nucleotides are TGTGCCAGCAGCCATTACGGGGTTAAAAGCTCCTACGAGCAGTACTTC.

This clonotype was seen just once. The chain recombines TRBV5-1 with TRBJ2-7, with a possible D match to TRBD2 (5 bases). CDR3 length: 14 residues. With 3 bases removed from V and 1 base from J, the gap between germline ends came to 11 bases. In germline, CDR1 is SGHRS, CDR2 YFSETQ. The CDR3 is CASSSGLESYEQYF. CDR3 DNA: TGCGCCAGCAGCTCAGGACTGGAGTCCTACGAGCAGTACTTC.

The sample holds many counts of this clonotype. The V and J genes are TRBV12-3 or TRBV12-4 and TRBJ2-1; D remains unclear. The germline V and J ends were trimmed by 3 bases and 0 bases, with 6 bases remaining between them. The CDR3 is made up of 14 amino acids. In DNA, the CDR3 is TGTGCCAGCAGTTTTGGGTCCTCCTACAATGAGCAGTTCTTC. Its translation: CASSFGSSYNEQFF.

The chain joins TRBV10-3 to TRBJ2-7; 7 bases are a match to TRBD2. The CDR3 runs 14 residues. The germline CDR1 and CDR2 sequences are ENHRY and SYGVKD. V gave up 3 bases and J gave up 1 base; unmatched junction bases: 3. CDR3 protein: CAISDWEGSYEQYF. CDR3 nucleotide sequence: TGTGCCATCAGTGATTGGGAGGGATCCTACGAGCAGTACTTC.

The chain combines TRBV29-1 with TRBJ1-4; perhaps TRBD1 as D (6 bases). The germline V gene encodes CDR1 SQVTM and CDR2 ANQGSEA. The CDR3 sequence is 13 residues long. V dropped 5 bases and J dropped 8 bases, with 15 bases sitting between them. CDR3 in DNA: TGCAGCGTTCAGGGGCGGATGAGGGAAAAACTGTTTTTT. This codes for CSVQGRMREKLFF.

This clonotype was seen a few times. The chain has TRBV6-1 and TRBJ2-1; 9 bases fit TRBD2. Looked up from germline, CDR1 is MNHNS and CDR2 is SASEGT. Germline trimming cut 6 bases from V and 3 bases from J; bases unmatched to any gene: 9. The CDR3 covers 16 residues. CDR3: CASSHLTSGLYNEQFF. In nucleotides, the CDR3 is TGTGCCAGCAGCCACCTCACTAGCGGGCTCTACAATGAGCAGTTCTTC.

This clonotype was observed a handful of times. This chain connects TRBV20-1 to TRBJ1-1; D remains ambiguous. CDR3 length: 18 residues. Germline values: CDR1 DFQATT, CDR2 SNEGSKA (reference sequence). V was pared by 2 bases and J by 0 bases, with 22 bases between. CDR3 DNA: TGCAGTGCTAGAATCGTACAGCCTGGAGGCCACATGAACACTGAAGCTTTCTTT. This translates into CSARIVQPGGHMNTEAFF.

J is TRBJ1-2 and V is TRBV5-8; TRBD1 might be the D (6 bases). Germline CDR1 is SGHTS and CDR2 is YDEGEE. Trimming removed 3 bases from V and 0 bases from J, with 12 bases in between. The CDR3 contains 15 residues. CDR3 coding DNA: TGTGCCAGCAGCTGGGGGACAACTTCTAACTATGGCTACACCTTC. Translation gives CASSWGTTSNYGYTF.

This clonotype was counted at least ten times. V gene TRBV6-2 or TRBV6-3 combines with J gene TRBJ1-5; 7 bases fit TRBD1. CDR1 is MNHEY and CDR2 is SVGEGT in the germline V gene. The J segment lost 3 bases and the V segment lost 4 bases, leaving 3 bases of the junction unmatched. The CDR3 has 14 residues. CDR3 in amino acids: CASSWDSANQPQHF. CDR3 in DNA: TGTGCCAGCAGTTGGGACAGTGCCAATCAGCCCCAGCATTTT.

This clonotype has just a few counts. The CDR3 DNA follows: TGTGCCAGCAGCTCCGCCGTGGAGAGCACAGATACGCAGTATTTT. Its translation is CASSSAVESTDTQYF. This chain joins TRBV7-6 and TRBJ2-3; the D is unclear. With 4 bases removed from V and 0 bases from J, the gap between germline ends came to 11 bases. This CDR3 region has 15 residues. CDR1 and CDR2 from the germline V gene are SGHVS and FNYEAQ.

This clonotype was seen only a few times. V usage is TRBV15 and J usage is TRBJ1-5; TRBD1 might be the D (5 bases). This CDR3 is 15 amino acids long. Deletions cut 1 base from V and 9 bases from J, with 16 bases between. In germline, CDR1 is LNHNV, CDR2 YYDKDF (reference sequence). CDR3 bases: TGTGCCACCAGCAGAGCTGGGCAGGGAGTGACGCCCCAGCATTTT. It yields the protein CATSRAGQGVTPQHF.

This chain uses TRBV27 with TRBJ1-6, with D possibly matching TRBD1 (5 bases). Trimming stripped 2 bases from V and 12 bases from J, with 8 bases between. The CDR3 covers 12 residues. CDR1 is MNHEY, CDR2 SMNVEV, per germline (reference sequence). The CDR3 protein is CASSLVQGPLHF. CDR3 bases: TGTGCCAGCAGTTTAGTTCAGGGACCCCTCCACTTT.